What follows describes a single T cell receptor (beta chain). Germline assignment: CDR1 MNHEY and CDR2 SVGEGT. This CDR3 is built from 16 residues. V lost 1 base to trimming and J lost 8 bases, with 20 bases between them. The source of the sample is a study of blood T cell repertoires in COVID-19. Whole-study context: Italy, Spain and the United States were the sources of the convalescent and acute COVID-19 samples.

Per the original data handling: From reference gene primer amplification, estimates of nucleated cell counts were derived. Repertoires were generated with immunoSEQ multiplex PCR, while TCRdb's copy carries only in-frame clones and drops some. V and J calls and clone size are given by that table; D and trimming were obtained from the DNA. The profile shows fewer than 200,000 clones, 70% to 90% of them singletons. Seattle enrolled patients during active infection and tracked them longitudinally. The sequence was collected from a woman between 45 and 65 years old with COVID-19, enrolled during active disease. Sequencing used peripheral blood. This sequence joins TRBV6-2 or TRBV6-3 and TRBJ1-1, with D perhaps TRBD1 (5 bases). This chain's CDR3 is CASSYFFGGGSLEAFF. The CDR3, as DNA: TGTGCCAGCAGTTACTTTTTTGGCGGGGGGTCCCTGGAAGCTTTCTTT.